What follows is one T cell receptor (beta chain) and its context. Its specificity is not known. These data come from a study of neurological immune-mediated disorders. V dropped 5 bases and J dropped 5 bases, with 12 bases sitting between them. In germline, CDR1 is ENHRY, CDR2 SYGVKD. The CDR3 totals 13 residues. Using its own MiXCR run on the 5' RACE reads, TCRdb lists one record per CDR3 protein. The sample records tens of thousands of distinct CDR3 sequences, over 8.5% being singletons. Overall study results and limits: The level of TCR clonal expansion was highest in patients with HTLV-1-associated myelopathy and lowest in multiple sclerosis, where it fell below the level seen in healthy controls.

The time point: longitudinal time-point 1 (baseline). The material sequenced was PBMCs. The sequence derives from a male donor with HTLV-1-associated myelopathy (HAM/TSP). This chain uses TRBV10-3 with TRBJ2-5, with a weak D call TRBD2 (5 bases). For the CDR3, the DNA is TGTGCCATCAGTACCGCGGGCGAGGAGACCCAGTACTTC. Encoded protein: CAISTAGEETQYF.